The following is a T cell receptor (beta chain) sequence with its context. The CDR3 runs 14 residues. The junction had 3 bases not matched to a gene; V was cut back by 6 bases and J by 2 bases. Germline lookup yields CDR1 LNHDA and CDR2 SQIVND (reference sequence). The sample comes from a study of T cell changes during pregnancy in multiple sclerosis. Libraries were prepared by immunoSEQ multiplex PCR; TCRdb keeps only in-frame clonotypes and omits some of them. The repertoire consists of about 87,000 clones, with over 85% occurring once and the leading ten covering around 1.4%. The TCR was taken from a female donor in good health, enrolled as a control in a pregnancy study. The gene calls are TRBV19 and TRBJ2-3; TRBD1 agrees at 9 bases. The sequences come from peripheral blood, collected in the third trimester of pregnancy. The DNA for the CDR3 is TGTGCCAGTAGGGACAGGGGTGACACAGATACGCAGTATTTT. Translated: CASRDRGDTDTQYF. Combining the CDR3 with reference TRBV19 and TRBJ2-3 gives the whole variable domain DGGITQSPKYLFRKEGQNVTLSCEQNLNHDAMYWYRQDPGQGLRLIYYSQIVNDFQKGDIAEGYSVSREKKESFPLTVTSAQKNPTAFYLCASRDRGDTDTQYFGPGTRLTVL.